The sequence of this T cell receptor beta chain was determined in a study of T cell repertoires in cytomegalovirus infection. Ten or more counts support this clonotype. TCRdb reprocessed the reads via MiXCR and lists one record per CDR3 protein. The data hold just under 550,000 distinct CDR3 sequences, with approximately 26% observed a single time. Sequencing was carried out using PBMCs. The receptor's source is a human donor in good health (CMV status not recorded). Some clones in this sample may be carry-over from other donors' samples.

CDR3 in DNA: TGTGCCAGCAGCCGGGACCCCTCGAAAGAGACCCAGTACTTC. Translated: CASSRDPSKETQYF. The chain has TRBV7-2 and TRBJ2-5; D possibly uses TRBD1 or TRBD2 (5 bases each). CDR1 and CDR2 from the germline V gene are SGHTA and FQGNSA. This CDR3 is built from 14 residues. V was trimmed by 5 bases and J by 3 bases, leaving 13 bases between them.